Listed below are T cell receptor beta chains from one sample, sequenced in a study of response to subunit inactivated influenza vaccine. TCRdb fed the RT-PCR reads into MiXCR, producing one record per CDR3 protein. The sample lists over 150,000 distinct CDR3 sequences; nearly 9.5% were seen once. The specimen was non-naive T cells sorted from PBMCs, collected on the day of vaccination. Every receptor here comes from a man aged 45-60 years who received an inactivated influenza vaccine. The CDR3 runs from the conserved cysteine through the conserved F or W. A D gene is named only where the DNA matches it firmly. Clone sizes are given selectively: once, few, many, or a class where the clone is expanded.

TRBJ2-2,-,-,TRBV30,CAWSDTSGGDTGELFF,TGTGCCTGGAGCGACACCTCAGGGGGGGACACCGGGGAGCTGTTTTTT
TRBJ1-1,-,few,TRBV4-2,CASSQEQGTEAFF,TGTGCCAGCAGCCAAGAACAGGGTACTGAAGCTTTCTTT
TRBJ2-7,-,-,TRBV28,CATARGGYEQYF,TGTGCCACCGCCAGGGGGGGCTACGAGCAGTACTTC
TRBJ2-7,-,few,TRBV7-9,CASSLGSENHEQYF,TGTGCCAGCAGCTTGGGGAGCGAGAACCACGAGCAGTACTTC
TRBJ2-3,-,many,TRBV7-6,CASSPNRADTQYF,TGTGCCAGCAGCCCAAACAGGGCAGATACGCAGTATTTT
TRBJ2-3,TRBD2,-,TRBV11-1,CASSAGLAGGWASSTDTQYF,TGTGCCAGCAGCGCGGGACTAGCGGGAGGCTGGGCCTCTAGCACAGATACGCAGTATTTT
TRBJ2-6,-,-,TRBV20-1,CSARDLHSGANVLTF,TGCAGTGCTAGGGACCTGCACTCTGGGGCCAACGTCCTGACTTTC
TRBJ2-7,-,few,TRBV7-9,CASSLALKGREQYF,TGTGCCAGCAGCTTAGCACTAAAGGGACGCGAGCAGTACTTC
TRBJ2-1,-,few,TRBV29-1,CSVAGGRSSYNEQFF,TGCAGCGTGGCCGGGGGCCGGAGCTCCTACAATGAGCAGTTCTTC
TRBJ1-5,-,-,TRBV6-1,CASSEEGRGGNQPQHF,TGTGCCAGCAGTGAAGAAGGCAGGGGAGGCAATCAGCCCCAGCATTTT
TRBJ2-7,TRBD2,-,TRBV6-2/TRBV6-3,CASSTAGVAKREQYF,TGTGCCAGCAGTACAGCGGGAGTTGCAAAGAGGGAGCAGTACTTC
TRBJ2-3,TRBD2,-,TRBV7-8,CASSAGTSASTDTQYF,TGTGCCAGCAGCGCTGGGACTAGCGCCAGCACAGATACGCAGTATTTT
TRBJ2-2,-,many,TRBV12-3/TRBV12-4,CASSVDLDGELFF,TGTGCCAGCAGTGTCGACCTCGATGGGGAGCTGTTTTTT
TRBJ2-2,TRBD2,few,TRBV6-1,CASRTLAGVIGELFF,TGTGCCAGCAGGACCCTAGCGGGGGTCATCGGGGAGCTGTTTTTT
TRBJ2-2,-,few,TRBV27,CASVLNRALNTGELFF,TGTGCCAGCGTTTTAAACAGAGCACTAAACACCGGGGAGCTGTTTTTT
TRBJ1-1,-,many,TRBV5-1,CASRALNTEAFF,TGCGCCAGCAGGGCCTTGAACACTGAAGCTTTCTTT
TRBJ2-3,TRBD2,few,TRBV20-1,CSARDGGGPPGTQYF,TGCAGTGCTAGAGATGGCGGGGGACCACCAGGAACGCAGTATTTT
TRBJ2-6,-,few,TRBV6-2/TRBV6-3,CASSPISGYSSGANVLTF,TGTGCCAGCAGCCCAATCTCAGGCTATTCCTCTGGGGCCAACGTCCTGACTTTC
TRBJ2-1,-,few,TRBV18,CASSLAIVTAVSNEQFF,TGTGCCAGCTCACTAGCGATAGTGACCGCCGTCAGCAATGAGCAGTTCTTC
TRBJ2-4,TRBD1,-,TRBV6-2/TRBV6-3,CASSTPGQASSKNIQYF,TGTGCCAGCAGTACACCCGGACAGGCTAGCTCCAAAAACATTCAGTACTTC
TRBJ1-4,-,-,TRBV7-8,CASSYNAQGKLFF,TGTGCCAGCAGCTATAACGCTCAGGGGAAACTGTTTTTT
TRBJ1-1,-,-,TRBV27,CASSLSRHSPTEAFF,TGTGCCAGCAGTTTATCACGGCATTCTCCCACTGAAGCTTTCTTT
TRBJ2-3,-,-,TRBV5-1,CASSSQPRGFTDTQYF,TGCGCCAGCAGCTCACAACCCCGGGGTTTCACAGATACGCAGTATTTT
TRBJ2-7,TRBD1,many,TRBV20-1,CSAGDRILYEQYF,TGCAGTGCTGGGGACAGGATCCTCTACGAGCAGTACTTC
TRBJ2-3,-,few,TRBV7-9,CASSLSWGGGGTDTQYF,TGTGCCAGCAGCTTATCCTGGGGAGGTGGAGGCACAGATACGCAGTATTTT
TRBJ1-1,-,-,TRBV20-1,CSARVSYGLNTEAFF,TGCAGTGCTAGAGTAAGTTACGGACTGAACACTGAAGCTTTCTTT
TRBJ2-1,TRBD2,few,TRBV5-1,CASSWGTSGSQGEQFF,TGCGCCAGCAGCTGGGGGACTAGCGGGAGTCAGGGTGAGCAGTTCTTC
TRBJ1-5,-,-,TRBV20-1,CSARREVFNQPQHF,TGCAGTGCTCGTCGAGAAGTCTTCAATCAGCCCCAGCATTTT
TRBJ1-3,-,many,TRBV12-3/TRBV12-4,CASSPSPGNTIYF,TGTGCCAGCAGCCCCTCTCCCGGAAACACCATATATTTT
TRBJ2-7,-,-,TRBV12-3/TRBV12-4,CASSSDGKISYEQYF,TGTGCCAGCAGTTCTGACGGGAAAATCTCCTACGAGCAGTACTTC
TRBJ2-5,-,-,TRBV20-1,CSAGRTVRETQYF,TGCAGTGCTGGACGGACAGTCCGGGAGACCCAGTACTTC
TRBJ2-7,TRBD2,-,TRBV7-9,CASSLTSGTYEQYF,TGTGCCAGCAGCTTAACTAGCGGTACCTACGAGCAGTACTTC
TRBJ2-7,-,-,TRBV20-1,CSATDGPSYEQYF,TGCAGTGCTACCGACGGACCTTCCTACGAGCAGTACTTC
TRBJ2-1,-,many,TRBV7-9,CASSLGYATGDNEQFF,TGTGCCAGCAGCTTAGGTTATGCGACAGGAGACAATGAGCAGTTCTTC
TRBJ2-5,-,-,TRBV5-5,CASSKGLQETQYF,TGTGCCAGCAGCAAAGGGCTTCAAGAGACCCAGTACTTC
TRBJ2-1,-,few,TRBV27,CASSLGRVSYNEQFF,TGTGCCAGCAGTTTAGGCAGGGTATCCTACAATGAGCAGTTCTTC
TRBJ2-5,-,many,TRBV27,CASSLSGTSQETQYF,TGTGCCAGCAGTTTGTCCGGGACAAGCCAAGAGACCCAGTACTTC
TRBJ2-1,TRBD2,few,TRBV4-1,CASSQFERGAIDEQFF,TGCGCCAGCAGCCAATTCGAGCGGGGGGCTATAGATGAGCAGTTCTTC
TRBJ2-7,-,-,TRBV20-1,CSAPRGGGEQYF,TGCAGTGCTCCGAGGGGAGGGGGGGAGCAGTACTTC
TRBJ1-2,-,-,TRBV6-5,CASSYGTLNYGYTF,TGTGCCAGCAGTTACGGGACACTCAACTATGGCTACACCTTC